The sequence of this TCR beta chain was determined in a study of T cell responses to AZD1222 COVID-19 vaccine. Whole-study context: Second doses at about 4 or about 12 weeks were pooled. Study-level points and caveats: Compared with day 0, the breadth and depth of the Spike-specific TCR repertoire rose significantly after two doses of AZD1222. Seropositive AZD1222 recipients at baseline numbered only five or six.

This CDR3 has 13 residues. V gave up 8 bases and J gave up 7 bases, with 17 bases separating them. The germline V gene has CDR1 SNHLY and CDR2 FYNNEI. About this clone itself: Its target is not known.

Profiled with immunoSEQ multiplex PCR; TCRdb holds only in-frame clones, not every one. The top ten hold less than 11% of the sample, which has approximately 120,000 clones, about 90% seen once. This chain links TRBV2 with TRBJ2-5; perhaps TRBD1 as D (6 bases). This sequence was found in an adult in good health. Source: peripheral blood, taken on day 0 of AZD1222 vaccination. Written as DNA, the CDR3 is TGTGCCAGCCAAGACGGCGTACAGGGGACCCAGTACTTC. Amino acids: CASQDGVQGTQYF.